The 8 T cell receptor beta chains in this list originate from one sample, sequenced in a study of blood T cell repertoires in COVID-19. TCRdb's table, derived via immunoSEQ multiplex PCR, lists solely in-frame clones and lacks some. The repertoire includes 200,000 to 250,000 clones, 84% of them detected once, and 4.5% to 6% sits in the top ten. Sequenced material: peripheral blood. The receptors stem from a woman aged 55-70 years who had recovered from COVID-19.

The chain combines TRBV7-8 with TRBJ2-2; a weak D match, TRBD1 (5 bases). V was cut by 6 bases and J by 3 bases, with 17 bases left in between. The CDR3 loop spans 16 amino acids. Germline CDR1 reads SGHVS; CDR2 reads FQNEAQ. CDR3 DNA: TGTGCCAGCAGACAAGGGGCCCTCATCGACACCGGGGAGCTGTTTTTT. Encoded protein: CASRQGALIDTGELFF.

This chain links TRBV10-3 with TRBJ1-2; D not certain. Germline values: CDR1 ENHRY, CDR2 SYGVKD. Trimming cost V 1 base and J 2 bases, with 5 bases left between them. The CDR3 has 13 amino acids. This chain's CDR3 is CAISEWRNYGYTF. The CDR3 nucleotides are TGTGCCATCAGTGAGTGGAGGAACTATGGCTACACCTTC.

The genes are TRBV29-1 and TRBJ1-2, with 9 nucleotides matching TRBD1. The CDR3 has 14 residues. Germline V gene data show CDR1 as SQVTM and CDR2 as ANQGSEA. J gave up 8 bases and V 4 bases, and 11 bases lay outside the gene matches. The CDR3 spells CSVGLLQGAKGYTF. The DNA of the CDR3 is TGCAGCGTTGGCCTTCTACAGGGGGCTAAGGGCTACACCTTC.

The chain combines TRBV7-9 with TRBJ1-6, with 8 positions matching TRBD1. V lost 5 bases to trimming and J lost 10 bases; unmatched junction nucleotides: 13. CDR1 is SEHNR and CDR2 is FQNEAQ in the germline V gene (reference sequence). The CDR3 is made up of 16 amino acids. Written as DNA, the CDR3 is TGTGCCAGCAGCCACTCAGGGGGCGCCGCGGGCTCACCCCTCCACTTT. The encoded protein is CASSHSGGAAGSPLHF.

The chain employs TRBV7-9 and TRBJ2-1, with 7 bases aligning to TRBD2. Germline CDR1 SEHNR, CDR2 FQNEAQ (reference sequence). The trim removed 8 bases at V and 4 bases at J, leaving 5 bases unmatched. This CDR3 has 13 amino acids. The CDR3 bases are TGTGCCAGCTTAACGCGGGAGTACAATGAGCAGTTCTTC. It is translated as CASLTREYNEQFF. The whole variable domain, remainder taken from reference TRBV7-9 and TRBJ2-1, is DTGVSQNPRHKITKRGQNVTFRCDPISEHNRLYWYRQTLGQGPEFLTYFQNEAQLEKSRLLSDRFSAERPKGSFSTLEIQRTEQGDSAMYLCASLTREYNEQFFGPGTRLTVL.

The chain employs TRBV5-4 and TRBJ2-5, with D possibly matching TRBD2 (6 bases). Germline V gene data show CDR1 as SGHNT and CDR2 as YYREEE (reference sequence). V lost 6 bases and J lost 5, with 17 bases in between. The CDR3 length is 14 residues. CDR3 sequence reads: CASTPGDREETQYF. The CDR3 DNA reads as TGTGCCAGCACCCCTGGAGACCGGGAGGAGACCCAGTACTTC. Using reference TRBV5-4 and TRBJ2-5 for the parts outside the CDR3, the full variable domain is ETGVTQSPTHLIKTRGQQVTLRCSSQSGHNTVSWYQQALGQGPQFIFQYYREEENGRGNFPPRFSGLQFPNYSSELNVNALELDDSALYLCASTPGDREETQYFGPGTRLLVL.

The chain is built from TRBV11-2 and TRBJ2-5; the D gene is possibly TRBD2 (6 bases). V gave up 3 bases and J gave up 7 bases, with 15 bases separating them. From germline, CDR1 is SGHAT and CDR2 FQNNGV. The CDR3 sequence is 14 residues long. The CDR3 loop is CASSLGRGGGTQYF. The CDR3 bases are TGTGCCAGCAGCTTGGGGCGGGGAGGTGGGACCCAGTACTTC.

This sequence joins TRBV12-3 or TRBV12-4 and TRBJ1-1; no clear D. Trimming removed 5 bases from V and 5 bases from J, with 12 bases in between. The CDR3 extends over 13 amino acids. In DNA, the CDR3 is TGTGCCAGCAGTCTGGGCTTGGATACTGAAGCTTTCTTT. This codes for CASSLGLDTEAFF.